Below, 5 T cell receptor beta chains from the same sample are listed, as sequenced in a study of cytomegalovirus exposure and HLA in healthy donors. The PCR ran on 60 Vbeta and 13 Jbeta primers. Only in-frame clones appear in the TCRdb table, and some are missing; sequencing was by immunoSEQ multiplex PCR. The table shows about 140,000 clones, with approximately 80% occurring only once. The specimen sequenced was PBMCs. These receptors were obtained from a man between 50 and 59 years old in good health and CMV-seronegative.

J is TRBJ1-6 and V is TRBV18; D gene ambiguous. The V gene lost 0 bases and the J gene lost 5 bases, with 8 bases spanning the gap. The CDR3 consists of 15 residues. Germline values: CDR1 KGHSH, CDR2 LQKENI. The DNA of the CDR3 is TGTGCCAGCTCACCACCGTCAGGAAATAATTCACCCCTCCACTTT. Translation gives CASSPPSGNNSPLHF.

The chain joins TRBV5-1 to TRBJ1-4, with a tentative D call TRBD1 (5 bases). The CDR3 totals 15 residues. V was shortened by 3 bases and J by 5 bases, with 14 bases between the two germline ends. The germline CDR1 and CDR2 sequences are SGHRS and YFSETQ. The CDR3 loop is CASSSGRGGNEKLFF. CDR3 nucleotides: TGCGCCAGCAGCTCCGGCCGCGGGGGGAATGAAAAACTGTTTTTT.

The chain links TRBV7-9 to TRBJ1-2, with 8 bases aligning to TRBD1. The germline CDR1 and CDR2 sequences are SEHNR and FQNEAQ (reference sequence). V was pared by 5 bases and J by 4 bases, with 9 bases of the junction left unmatched. CDR3 size: 15 residues. Here the CDR3 reads CASSPKDRVAYGYTF. The CDR3 DNA follows: TGTGCCAGCAGCCCAAAGGACAGGGTCGCCTATGGCTACACCTTC.

The V gene is TRBV28, the J gene TRBJ1-6, with D possibly TRBD1 on 6 matching bases. This CDR3 spans 15 amino acids. CDR1 MDHEN and CDR2 SYDVKM come from the germline V gene. The V gene lost 7 bases and the J gene lost 8 bases, with 18 bases spanning the gap. The CDR3 nucleotides read TGTGCCAGCACCTTACAGGGCTTGCGGCATTCACCCCTCCACTTT. It encodes CASTLQGLRHSPLHF. The full variable domain, in which reference TRBV28 and TRBJ1-6 provide the parts outside the CDR3, is DVKVTQSSRYLVKRTGEKVFLECVQDMDHENMFWYRQDPGLGLRLIYFSYDVKMKEKGDIPEGYSVSREKKERFSLILESASTNQTSMYLCASTLQGLRHSPLHFGNGTRLTVT.

The rearrangement uses TRBV2 and TRBJ2-3; 11 nucleotides line up with TRBD2. The CDR3 has 14 residues. The germline V gene encodes CDR1 SNHLY and CDR2 FYNNEI. The V segment lost 6 bases and the J segment 6 bases; nucleotides outside the gene matches: 5. The CDR3 sequence: CASRDLAGGDTQYF. CDR3 coding DNA: TGTGCCAGCAGAGATTTAGCGGGAGGGGATACGCAGTATTTT.